The 4 T cell receptor beta chains reported below all come from one sample, sequenced in a study of blood T cell repertoires in COVID-19. Profiling relied on immunoSEQ multiplex PCR, and the TCRdb table lists in-frame clones only, not all of them. The repertoire holds around 110,000 clones, 90% seen once, with 1.8% in the top ten. Source material: peripheral blood. The receptors stem from a human donor with active COVID-19. The donor label of this sample is uncertain.

The J gene is TRBJ2-5, the V gene TRBV5-1, with TRBD2 matching over 9 bases. V trimming: 0 bases; J trimming: 4 bases; junction bases outside the gene matches: 4. There are 15 residues in the CDR3. Looked up from germline, CDR1 is SGHRS and CDR2 is YFSETQ. The CDR3 DNA reads as TGCGCCAGCAGCTTGGGCGGGGGGGCCCCAGAGACCCAGTACTTC. This gives the protein CASSLGGGAPETQYF.

The J gene is TRBJ2-3, the V gene TRBV11-3, with 7 bases aligning to TRBD2. V lost 5 bases to trimming and J lost 3 bases; unmatched junction nucleotides: 11. In germline, CDR1 is SGHNT, CDR2 YENEEA. The CDR3 totals 16 residues. The chain's CDR3 is CASSITSARGTDTQYF. CDR3 in DNA: TGTGCCAGCAGCATCACTAGCGCCCGAGGGACAGATACGCAGTATTTT.

The CDR3 coding sequence is TGTGCCAGCAGTTTAGGGGGGGGCCCCTACGAGCAGTACTTC. This encodes CASSLGGGPYEQYF. V gene TRBV27 combines with J gene TRBJ2-7; the D gene is possibly TRBD2 (7 bases). The V gene lost 2 bases and the J gene lost 2 bases, with 10 bases spanning the gap. Germline lookup yields CDR1 MNHEY and CDR2 SMNVEV (reference sequence). CDR3 size: 14 residues.

The chain links TRBV4-1 to TRBJ1-6; TRBD1 is a possible D gene (5 bases). Germline V gene lookup returns CDR1 MGHRA and CDR2 YSYEKL. V was shortened by 4 bases and J by 4 bases, with 23 bases between the two germline ends. This CDR3 spans 19 amino acids. The CDR3 sequence: CASSRYPRDGEGYNSPLHF. The CDR3 DNA follows: TGCGCCAGCAGCCGATACCCGCGGGACGGCGAAGGATATAATTCACCCCTCCACTTT.